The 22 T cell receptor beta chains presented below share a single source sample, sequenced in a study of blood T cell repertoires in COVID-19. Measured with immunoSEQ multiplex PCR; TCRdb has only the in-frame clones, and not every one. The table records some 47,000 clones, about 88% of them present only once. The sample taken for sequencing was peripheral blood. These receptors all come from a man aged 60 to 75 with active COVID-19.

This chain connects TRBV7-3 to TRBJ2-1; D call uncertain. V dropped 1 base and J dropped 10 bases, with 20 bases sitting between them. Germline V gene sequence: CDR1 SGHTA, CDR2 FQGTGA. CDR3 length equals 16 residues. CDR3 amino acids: CASSLNFFSRRAEQFF. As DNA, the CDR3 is TGTGCCAGCAGCTTAAACTTTTTCTCTCGACGAGCGGAGCAGTTCTTC.

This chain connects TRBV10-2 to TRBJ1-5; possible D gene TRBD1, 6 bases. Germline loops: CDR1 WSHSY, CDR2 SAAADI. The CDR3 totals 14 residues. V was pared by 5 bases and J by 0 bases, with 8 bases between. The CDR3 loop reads CASSLDSSNQPQHF. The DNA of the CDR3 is TGCGCCAGCAGTTTGGACAGTAGCAATCAGCCCCAGCATTTT.

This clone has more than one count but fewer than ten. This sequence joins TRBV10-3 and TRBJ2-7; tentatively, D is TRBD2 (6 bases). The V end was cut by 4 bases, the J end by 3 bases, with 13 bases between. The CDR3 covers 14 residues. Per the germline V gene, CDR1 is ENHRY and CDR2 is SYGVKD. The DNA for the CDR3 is TGTGCCATCAGTGTTCTCCGGGAGCGCTACGAGCAGTACTTC. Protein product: CAISVLRERYEQYF.

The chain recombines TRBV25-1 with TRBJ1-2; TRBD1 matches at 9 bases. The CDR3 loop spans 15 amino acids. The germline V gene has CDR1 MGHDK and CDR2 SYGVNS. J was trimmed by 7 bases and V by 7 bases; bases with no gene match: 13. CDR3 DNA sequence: TGTGCCAGCAAGCTACTGGGACAGGGAGATTTTGGCTACACCTTC. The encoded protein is CASKLLGQGDFGYTF.

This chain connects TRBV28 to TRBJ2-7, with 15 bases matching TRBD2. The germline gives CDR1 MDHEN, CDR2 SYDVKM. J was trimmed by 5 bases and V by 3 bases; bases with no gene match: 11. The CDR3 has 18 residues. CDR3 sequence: CASSFFFRTSGRGHEQYF. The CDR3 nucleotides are TGTGCCAGCAGTTTTTTCTTCCGGACTAGCGGGAGGGGCCACGAGCAGTACTTC. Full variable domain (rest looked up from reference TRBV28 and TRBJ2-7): DVKVTQSSRYLVKRTGEKVFLECVQDMDHENMFWYRQDPGLGLRLIYFSYDVKMKEKGDIPEGYSVSREKKERFSLILESASTNQTSMYLCASSFFFRTSGRGHEQYFGPGTRLTVT.

The CDR3 nucleotides are TGTGCCAGTAGTATGAAGGGGACAACCCCGCAAGAGACCCAGTACTTC. Translating it yields CASSMKGTTPQETQYF. V and J are TRBV19 and TRBJ2-5, with D tentatively TRBD1 (6 bases). Germline CDR1 reads LNHDA; CDR2 reads SQIVND (reference sequence). V was pared by 3 bases and J by 2 bases, with 16 bases between. The CDR3 extends over 16 amino acids.

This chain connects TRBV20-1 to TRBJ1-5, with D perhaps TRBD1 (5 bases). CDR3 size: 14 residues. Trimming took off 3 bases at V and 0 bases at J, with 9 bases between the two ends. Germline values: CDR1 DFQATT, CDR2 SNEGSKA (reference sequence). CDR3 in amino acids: CSASKGNSNQPQHF. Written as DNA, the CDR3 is TGCAGTGCTAGTAAGGGGAATAGCAATCAGCCCCAGCATTTT.

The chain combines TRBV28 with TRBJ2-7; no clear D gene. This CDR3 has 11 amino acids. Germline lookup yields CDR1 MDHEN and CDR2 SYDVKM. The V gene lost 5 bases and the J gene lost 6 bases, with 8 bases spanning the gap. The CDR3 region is CASSLQREQYF. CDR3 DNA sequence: TGTGCCAGCAGTCTTCAGCGCGAGCAGTACTTC.

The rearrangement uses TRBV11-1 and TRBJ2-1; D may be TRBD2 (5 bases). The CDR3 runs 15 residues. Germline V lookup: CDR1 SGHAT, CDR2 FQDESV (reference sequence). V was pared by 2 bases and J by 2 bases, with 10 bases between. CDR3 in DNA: TGTGCCAGCAGCTTAATGGGGAGCCCCTACAATGAGCAGTTCTTC. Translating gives CASSLMGSPYNEQFF. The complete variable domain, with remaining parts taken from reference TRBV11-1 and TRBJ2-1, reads EAEVAQSPRYKITEKSQAVAFWCDPISGHATLYWYRQILGQGPELLVQFQDESVVDDSQLPKDRFSAERLKGVDSTLKIQPAELGDSAMYLCASSLMGSPYNEQFFGPGTRLTVL.

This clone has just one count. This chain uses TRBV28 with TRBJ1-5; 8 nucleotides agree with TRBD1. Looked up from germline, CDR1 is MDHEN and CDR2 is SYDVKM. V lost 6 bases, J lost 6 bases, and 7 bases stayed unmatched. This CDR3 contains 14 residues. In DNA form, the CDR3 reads TGTGCCAGCAGACTGACAGGGGTGAGTCAGCCCCAGCATTTT. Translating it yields CASRLTGVSQPQHF.

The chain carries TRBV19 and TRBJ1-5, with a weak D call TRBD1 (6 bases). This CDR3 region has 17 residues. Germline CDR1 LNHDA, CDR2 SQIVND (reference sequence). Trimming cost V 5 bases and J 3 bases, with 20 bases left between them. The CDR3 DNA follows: TGTGCCAGTAGTCCAGGAACCTGGGACATCCCCAATCAGCCCCAGCATTTT. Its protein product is CASSPGTWDIPNQPQHF.

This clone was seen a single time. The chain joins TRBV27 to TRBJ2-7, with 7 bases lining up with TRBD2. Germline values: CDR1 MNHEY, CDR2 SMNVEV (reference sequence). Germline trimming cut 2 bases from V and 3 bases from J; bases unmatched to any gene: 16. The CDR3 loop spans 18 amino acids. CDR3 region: CASSLRQTGRQNFYEQYF. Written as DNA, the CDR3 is TGTGCCAGCAGTTTAAGACAAACCGGGAGGCAAAACTTCTACGAGCAGTACTTC.

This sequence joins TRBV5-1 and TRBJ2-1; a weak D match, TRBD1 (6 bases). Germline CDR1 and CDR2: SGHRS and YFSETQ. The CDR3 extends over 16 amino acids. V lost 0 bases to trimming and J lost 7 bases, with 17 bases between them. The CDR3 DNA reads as TGCGCCAGCAGCTTGGTGGTGGGGGCGCGTCGGAATGAGCAGTTCTTC. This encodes CASSLVVGARRNEQFF.

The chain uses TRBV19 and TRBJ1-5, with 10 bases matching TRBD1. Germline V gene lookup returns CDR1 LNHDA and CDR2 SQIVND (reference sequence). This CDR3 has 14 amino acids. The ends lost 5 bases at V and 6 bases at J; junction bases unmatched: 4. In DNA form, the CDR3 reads TGTGCCAGTAGTGGGACAGGGGATAGTCAGCCCCAGCATTTT. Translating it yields CASSGTGDSQPQHF.

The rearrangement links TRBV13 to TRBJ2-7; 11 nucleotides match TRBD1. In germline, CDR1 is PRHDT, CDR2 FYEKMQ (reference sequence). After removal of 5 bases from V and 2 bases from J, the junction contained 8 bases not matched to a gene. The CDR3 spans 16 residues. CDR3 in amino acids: CASSQNGQGATYEQYF. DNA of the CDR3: TGTGCCAGCAGCCAAAATGGACAGGGGGCAACCTACGAGCAGTACTTC.

CDR3 nucleotide sequence: TGTGCCAGCAGTCTCGGGATTCCCACAGATACGCAGTATTTT. Protein sequence: CASSLGIPTDTQYF. This chain connects TRBV28 to TRBJ2-3, with D possibly matching TRBD2 (5 bases). Trimming removed 5 bases from V and 2 bases from J, with 11 bases in between. CDR3 length equals 14 residues. The germline gives CDR1 MDHEN, CDR2 SYDVKM. Drawing the rest from reference TRBV28 and TRBJ2-3, the complete variable domain is DVKVTQSSRYLVKRTGEKVFLECVQDMDHENMFWYRQDPGLGLRLIYFSYDVKMKEKGDIPEGYSVSREKKERFSLILESASTNQTSMYLCASSLGIPTDTQYFGPGTRLTVL.

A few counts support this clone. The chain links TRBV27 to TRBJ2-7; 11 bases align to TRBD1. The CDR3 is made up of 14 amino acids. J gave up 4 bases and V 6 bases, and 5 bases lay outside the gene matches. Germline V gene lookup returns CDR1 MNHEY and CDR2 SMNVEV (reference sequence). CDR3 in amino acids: CASRRTGGKYEQYF. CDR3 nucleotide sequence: TGTGCCAGCAGAAGGACAGGGGGCAAATACGAGCAGTACTTC.

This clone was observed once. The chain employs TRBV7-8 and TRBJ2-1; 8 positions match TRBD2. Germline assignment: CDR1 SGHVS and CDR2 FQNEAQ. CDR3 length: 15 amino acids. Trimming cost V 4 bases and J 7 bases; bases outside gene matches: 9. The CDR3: CASSSQAGVENEQFF. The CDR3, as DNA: TGTGCCAGCAGCTCCCAAGCGGGAGTGGAAAATGAGCAGTTCTTC. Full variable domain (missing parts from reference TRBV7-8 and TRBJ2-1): GAGVSQSPRYKVAKRGQDVALRCDPISGHVSLFWYQQALGQGPEFLTYFQNEAQLDKSGLPSDRFFAERPEGSVSTLKIQRTQQEDSAVYLCASSSQAGVENEQFFGPGTRLTVL.

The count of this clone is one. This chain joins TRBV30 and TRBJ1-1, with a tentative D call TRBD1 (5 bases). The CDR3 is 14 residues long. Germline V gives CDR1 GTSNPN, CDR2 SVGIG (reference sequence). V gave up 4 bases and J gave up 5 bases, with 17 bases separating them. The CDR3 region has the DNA TGTGCCTGGATGCCTCCCCAGGGCTGGACTGAAGCTTTCTTT. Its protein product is CAWMPPQGWTEAFF.

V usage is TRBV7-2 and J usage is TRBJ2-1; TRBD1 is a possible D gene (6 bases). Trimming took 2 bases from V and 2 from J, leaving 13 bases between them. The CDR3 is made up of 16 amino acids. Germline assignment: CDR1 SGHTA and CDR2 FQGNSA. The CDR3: CASSLTGTLTYNEQFF. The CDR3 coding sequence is TGTGCCAGCAGCTTAACTGGGACACTCACCTACAATGAGCAGTTCTTC.

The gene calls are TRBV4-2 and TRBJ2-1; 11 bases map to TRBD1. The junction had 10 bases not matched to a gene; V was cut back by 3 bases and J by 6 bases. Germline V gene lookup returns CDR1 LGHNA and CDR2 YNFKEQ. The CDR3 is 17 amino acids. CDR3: CASSHAKRTGGFNEQFF. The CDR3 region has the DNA TGTGCCAGCAGCCACGCGAAGAGGACAGGGGGCTTCAATGAGCAGTTCTTC.

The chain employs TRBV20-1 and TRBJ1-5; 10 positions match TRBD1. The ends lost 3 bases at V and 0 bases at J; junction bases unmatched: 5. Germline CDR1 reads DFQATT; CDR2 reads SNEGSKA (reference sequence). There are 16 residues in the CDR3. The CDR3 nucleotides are TGCAGTGCTAGTGGGACAGGGGACCTTAGCAATCAGCCCCAGCATTTT. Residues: CSASGTGDLSNQPQHF.